This TCR beta chain was documented in a study of identical twins. V was clipped by 1 base and J by 4 bases; unmatched bases: 6. CDR3 length: 16 amino acids. This clonotype was seen repeatedly, ten times or more. TCRdb used MiXCR to reprocess the 5' RACE reads, holding one entry per CDR3 protein. The data hold roughly 250,000 distinct CDR3 sequences, with roughly 7% observed a single time. These data were also filed under a second study, of yellow fever vaccine responses in identical twins.

The chain links TRBV12-3 or TRBV12-4 to TRBJ2-1; TRBD1 matches 8 bases. This clonotype was sampled from a woman younger than 35 in good health. The sequenced sample was memory (CD45RO+) T cells sorted from blood. The CDR3 DNA reads TGTGCCAGCAGTTTAGGAAGGACAGGGCTATACAATGAGCAGTTCTTC. Translated: CASSLGRTGLYNEQFF.